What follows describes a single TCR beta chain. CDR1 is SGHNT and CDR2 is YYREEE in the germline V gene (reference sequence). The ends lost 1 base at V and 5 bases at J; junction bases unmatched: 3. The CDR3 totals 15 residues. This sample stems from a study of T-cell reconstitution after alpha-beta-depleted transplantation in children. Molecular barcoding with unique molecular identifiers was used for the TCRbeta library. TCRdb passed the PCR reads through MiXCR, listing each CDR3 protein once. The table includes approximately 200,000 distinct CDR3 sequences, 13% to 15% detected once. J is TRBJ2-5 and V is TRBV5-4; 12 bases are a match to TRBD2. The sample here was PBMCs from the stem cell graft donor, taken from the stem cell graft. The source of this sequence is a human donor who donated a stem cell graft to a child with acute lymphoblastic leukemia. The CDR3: CASSLSLAGGETQYF. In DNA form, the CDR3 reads TGTGCCAGCAGCTTGTCACTAGCGGGAGGCGAGACCCAGTACTTC.